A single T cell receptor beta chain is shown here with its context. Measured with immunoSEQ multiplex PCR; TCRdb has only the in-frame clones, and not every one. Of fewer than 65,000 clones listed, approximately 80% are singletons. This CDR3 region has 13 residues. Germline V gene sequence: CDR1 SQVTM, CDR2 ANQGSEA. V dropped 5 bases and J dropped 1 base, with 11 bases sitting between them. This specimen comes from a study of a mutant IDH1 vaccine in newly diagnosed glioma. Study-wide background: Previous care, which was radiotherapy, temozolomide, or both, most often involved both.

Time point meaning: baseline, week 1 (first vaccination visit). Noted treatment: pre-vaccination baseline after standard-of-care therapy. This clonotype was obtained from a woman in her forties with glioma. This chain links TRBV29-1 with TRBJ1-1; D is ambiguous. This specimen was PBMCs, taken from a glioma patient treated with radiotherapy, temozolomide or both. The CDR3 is CSVSGAGNTEAFF. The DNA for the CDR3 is TGCAGCGTTTCGGGCGCGGGGAACACTGAAGCTTTCTTT.